This T cell receptor (beta chain) was obtained from a study of T cell repertoires in aging, cancer and after chemotherapy. Study-level information: Pre- and post-chemotherapy samples were paired from glioblastoma patients treated with temozolomide-based therapy. The whole study produced a dataset of around 8.4 million TCR reads.

By share, this clonotype counts as medium-sized (0.01 to 0.1%). Its target is unknown. Study-level points and caveats: Untreated cancer patients had significantly lower blood TCR diversity than age-matched healthy donors. Loss of evenness, beyond lost richness, contributed to age-related TCR diversity decline in cancer patients.

A mixed TRB-A/B primer pool amplified rearranged TRB by multiplex touch-down PCR. TCRdb reanalysed the multiplex PCR reads using MiXCR and keeps one entry per CDR3 protein. The repertoire holds around 1,300 distinct CDR3 sequences, under 25% seen once, with just over 45% in the top ten. Germline CDR1 MNHEY, CDR2 SVGAGI. CDR3 size: 13 residues. V lost 5 bases, J lost 2 bases, and 8 bases lay in between. Amplification of TCR beta used genomic DNA extracted from peripheral blood. The rearrangement links TRBV6-5 to TRBJ2-3; D perhaps matches TRBD1 (5 bases). This TCR derives from a human donor with a solid tumor. Sequencing was done on a sample of blood. The CDR3 sequence is CASSPRVTDTQYF. The CDR3 nucleotides read TGTGCCAGCAGTCCCAGGGTCACAGATACGCAGTATTTT.